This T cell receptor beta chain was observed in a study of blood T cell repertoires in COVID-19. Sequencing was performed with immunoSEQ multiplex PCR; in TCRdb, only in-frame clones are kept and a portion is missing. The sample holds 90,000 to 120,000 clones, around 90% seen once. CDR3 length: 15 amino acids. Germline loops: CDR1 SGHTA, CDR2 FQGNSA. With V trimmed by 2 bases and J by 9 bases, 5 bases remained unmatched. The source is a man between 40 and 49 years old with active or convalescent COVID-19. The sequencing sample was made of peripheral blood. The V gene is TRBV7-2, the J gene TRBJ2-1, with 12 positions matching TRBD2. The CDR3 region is CASSLWLAGGVEQFF. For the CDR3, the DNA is TGTGCCAGCAGCTTATGGCTAGCGGGGGGGGTTGAGCAGTTCTTC.